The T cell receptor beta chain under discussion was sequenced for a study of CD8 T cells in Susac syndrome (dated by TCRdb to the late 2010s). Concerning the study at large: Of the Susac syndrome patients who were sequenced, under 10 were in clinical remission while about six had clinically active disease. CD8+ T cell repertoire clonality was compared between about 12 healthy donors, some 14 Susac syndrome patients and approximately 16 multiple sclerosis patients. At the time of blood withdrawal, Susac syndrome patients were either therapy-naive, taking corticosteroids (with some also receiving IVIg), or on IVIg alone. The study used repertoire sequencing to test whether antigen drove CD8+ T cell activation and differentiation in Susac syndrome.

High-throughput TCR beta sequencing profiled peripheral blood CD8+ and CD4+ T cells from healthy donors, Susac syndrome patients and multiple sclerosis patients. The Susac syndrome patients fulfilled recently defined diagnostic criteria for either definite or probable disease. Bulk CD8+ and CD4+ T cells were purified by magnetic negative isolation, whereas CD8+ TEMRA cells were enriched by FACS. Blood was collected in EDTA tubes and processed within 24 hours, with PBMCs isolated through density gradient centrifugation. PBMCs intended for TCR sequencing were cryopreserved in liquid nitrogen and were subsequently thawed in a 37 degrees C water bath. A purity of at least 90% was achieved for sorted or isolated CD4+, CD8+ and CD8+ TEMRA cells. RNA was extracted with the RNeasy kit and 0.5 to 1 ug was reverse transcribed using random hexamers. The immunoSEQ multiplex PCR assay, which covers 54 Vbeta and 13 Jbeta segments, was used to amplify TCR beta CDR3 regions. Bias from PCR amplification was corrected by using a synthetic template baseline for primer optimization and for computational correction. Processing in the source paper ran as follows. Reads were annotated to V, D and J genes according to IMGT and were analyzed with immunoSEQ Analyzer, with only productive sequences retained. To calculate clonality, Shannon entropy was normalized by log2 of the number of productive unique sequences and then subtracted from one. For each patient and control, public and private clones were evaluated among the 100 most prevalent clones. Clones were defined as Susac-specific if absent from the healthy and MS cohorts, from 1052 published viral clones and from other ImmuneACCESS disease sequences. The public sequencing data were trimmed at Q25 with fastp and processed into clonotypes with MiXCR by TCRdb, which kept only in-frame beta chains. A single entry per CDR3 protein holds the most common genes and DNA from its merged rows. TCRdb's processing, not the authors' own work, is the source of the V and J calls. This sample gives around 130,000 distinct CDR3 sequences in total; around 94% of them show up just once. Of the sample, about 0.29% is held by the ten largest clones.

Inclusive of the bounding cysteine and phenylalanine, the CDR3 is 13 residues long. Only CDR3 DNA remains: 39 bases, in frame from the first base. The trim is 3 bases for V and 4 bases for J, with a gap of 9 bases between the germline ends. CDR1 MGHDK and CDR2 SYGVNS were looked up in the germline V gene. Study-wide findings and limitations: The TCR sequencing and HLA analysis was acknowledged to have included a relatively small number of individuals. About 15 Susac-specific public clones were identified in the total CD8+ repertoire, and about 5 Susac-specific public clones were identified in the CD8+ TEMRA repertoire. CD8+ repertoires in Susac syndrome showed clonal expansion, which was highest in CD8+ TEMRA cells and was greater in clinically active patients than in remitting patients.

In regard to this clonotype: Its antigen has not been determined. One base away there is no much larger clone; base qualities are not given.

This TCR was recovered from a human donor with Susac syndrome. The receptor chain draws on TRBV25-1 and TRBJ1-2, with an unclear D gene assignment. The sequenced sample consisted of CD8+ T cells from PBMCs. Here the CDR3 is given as CASSDTYFYGYTF. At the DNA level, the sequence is TGTGCCAGCAGTGATACCTATTTCTATGGCTACACCTTC.